This T cell receptor beta chain was captured by sequencing in a study of identical twins. The germline V gene has CDR1 SGHTA and CDR2 FQGNSA. Trimming removed 1 base from V and 10 bases from J; junction bases left unmatched: 5. This CDR3 has 14 residues. This clonotype was observed a handful of times. Its antigen is unknown. In TCRdb, the 5' RACE reads were re-called with MiXCR into one record per CDR3 protein. The repertoire consists of approximately 500,000 distinct CDR3 sequences, with more than 20% occurring once and the leading ten covering about 3%. Overall study findings and caveats: There were fewer insertions in abundant cord blood beta clonotypes, but memory repertoires showed no such pattern.

These sequences were also reported in another study, on T cells expressing NK-cell markers. That publication notes: NKG2C+ dominant clonotypes from 6 or 7 donors made up about 1.0-7.5% of CD8+ T cells.

The chain combines TRBV7-2 with TRBJ2-1; 9 nucleotides line up with TRBD2. The clonotype originates from a woman between 18 and 29 years old in good health. The sequenced sample consisted of CD4+ T cells sorted from blood. The CDR3 is CASSLVGSGREQFF. DNA of the CDR3: TGTGCCAGCAGCTTAGTGGGTAGCGGGAGAGAGCAGTTCTTC.